This passage covers 10 T cell receptor beta chains from one sample sequenced in a study of blood T cells in healthy people across ages. Sample-barcoded 5' priming and a J-beta primer mix drove a second PCR of roughly 6 to 12 cycles. TCRdb reprocessed the 5' RACE reads via MiXCR and lists one record per CDR3 protein. The table lists 1,100,000 or so distinct CDR3 sequences, over 35% of them singletons, with approximately 20% in the top ten. The sample consisted of blood. The receptor source for this set is an older woman in good health.

V gene TRBV29-1 combines with J gene TRBJ2-7; TRBD1 matches at 8 bases. The CDR3 contains 14 residues. In germline, CDR1 is SQVTM, CDR2 ANQGSEA. V gave up 4 bases and J gave up 6 bases; unmatched junction bases: 11. The CDR3 DNA reads TGCAGCGTTGCGGACAGGGCCCCCGGGATCGAGCAGTACTTC. Translation gives CSVADRAPGIEQYF.

The rearrangement joins TRBV12-5 to TRBJ2-7, with D perhaps matching TRBD1 (6 bases). There are 15 residues in the CDR3. V was cut by 0 bases and J by 5 bases, with 14 bases left in between. Per the germline V gene, CDR1 is LGHNT and CDR2 is FRNRAP. The CDR3 sequence is CASGLVLQGPHEQYF. The CDR3 nucleotides read TGTGCTAGTGGTTTGGTACTGCAGGGGCCCCACGAGCAGTACTTC.

This clonotype was recorded a few times. This sequence joins TRBV28 and TRBJ2-1; 16 nucleotides match TRBD2. Trimming cost V 6 bases and J 10 bases; bases outside gene matches: 3. The CDR3 extends over 14 amino acids. Looked up from germline, CDR1 is MDHEN and CDR2 is SYDVKM. The CDR3 protein is CASRGTSGREEQFF. As DNA, the CDR3 is TGTGCCAGCAGGGGGACTAGCGGGAGGGAGGAGCAGTTCTTC.

In its sample, this clonotype was seen a few times. The J gene is TRBJ2-5, the V gene TRBV5-1; D uncertain. The CDR3 loop spans 14 amino acids. The germline gives CDR1 SGHRS, CDR2 YFSETQ. V gave up 1 base and J gave up 1 base, with 8 bases separating them. In DNA form, the CDR3 reads TGCGCCAGCAGCTTGTCCCGCGTCCAAGAGACCCAGTACTTC. Residues: CASSLSRVQETQYF.

CDR3 DNA sequence: TGCAGTGCCAGCCTCGGGAGGGCCAGCGATGAGCAGTTCTTC. Its translation: CSASLGRASDEQFF. The V and J genes are TRBV20-1 and TRBJ2-1, with TRBD2 matching 8 bases. V trimming: 6 bases; J trimming: 8 bases; junction bases outside the gene matches: 12. Germline V CDR1 and CDR2: DFQATT, SNEGSKA (reference sequence). The CDR3 consists of 14 residues.

This clonotype was detected only once. J is TRBJ2-7 and V is TRBV3-1; D is perhaps TRBD2 (6 bases). Germline V CDR1 and CDR2: LGHDT, YNNKEL (reference sequence). The germline V and J ends were trimmed by 1 base and 2 bases, with 9 bases remaining between them. The CDR3 consists of 14 residues. The CDR3 region has the DNA TGTGCCAGCAGCCAAGCCTGGGAGGCCTACGAGCAGTACTTC. Protein sequence: CASSQAWEAYEQYF.

The chain has TRBV20-1 and TRBJ2-6; D uncertain. Germline V gene lookup returns CDR1 DFQATT and CDR2 SNEGSKA (reference sequence). The CDR3 totals 14 residues. Trimming left V 6 bases short and J 0 bases short, with 9 bases between. CDR3 sequence (DNA): TGCAGTGCCTTAGTCCGCTCTGGGGCCAACGTCCTGACTTTC. This sequence encodes CSALVRSGANVLTF.

The chain is built from TRBV28 and TRBJ1-2; D remains unclear. This CDR3 comprises 13 residues. The V end was cut by 6 bases, the J end by 5 bases, with 13 bases between. Germline CDR1 reads MDHEN; CDR2 reads SYDVKM. CDR3 bases: TGTGCCAGCAGGCCCCCCGCCATTTATGGCTACACCTTC. It yields the protein CASRPPAIYGYTF.

The chain links TRBV3-1 to TRBJ2-5; D uncertain. Judging by the DNA end, TRBJ2-7 fits better; the J call may be wrong. CDR1 is LGHDT and CDR2 is YNNKEL in the germline V gene (reference sequence). The CDR3 covers 13 residues. The CDR3 DNA reads as TGTGCCAGCAGCCAGATCGGTACCTACGAGCAGTACTTC. This translates into CASSQIGTYEQYF.

This clonotype has more than one count but fewer than ten. The V call is TRBV7-9, the J call TRBJ2-3; D unresolved. Per the germline V gene, CDR1 is SEHNR and CDR2 is FQNEAQ (reference sequence). This CDR3 comprises 14 residues. Deletions cut 5 bases from V and 4 bases from J, with 13 bases between. The CDR3 reads CASSPYGLADTQYF. CDR3 DNA sequence: TGTGCCAGCAGCCCTTATGGTCTGGCAGATACGCAGTATTTT. Complete variable domain (other parts from reference TRBV7-9 and TRBJ2-3): DTGVSQNPRHKITKRGQNVTFRCDPISEHNRLYWYRQTLGQGPEFLTYFQNEAQLEKSRLLSDRFSAERPKGSFSTLEIQRTEQGDSAMYLCASSPYGLADTQYFGPGTRLTVL.